Below are 32 T cell receptor beta chains sequenced from a single sample in a study of OX40 agonist ivuxolimab in advanced cancers. The repertoire was sequenced with immunoSEQ multiplex PCR; TCRdb's copy has only in-frame clones and lacks some. Here the sample spans about 46,000 clones, about nine tenths being singletons. Sequencing used CD4+ or CD8+ T cells sorted from blood, obtained in a trial of the OX40 agonist ivuxolimab. The receptor set was obtained from an adult with an advanced solid tumor such as melanoma, head and neck, liver or kidney cancer.

In DNA form, the CDR3 reads TGCGCCAGCAGCCAAGGGGTAGATACGCAGTATTTT. Protein product: CASSQGVDTQYF. The V gene is TRBV4-1, the J gene TRBJ2-3; D unclear. CDR3 length: 12 amino acids. Germline CDR1 is MGHRA and CDR2 is YSYEKL. V was pared by 1 base and J by 5 bases, with 4 bases between.

J is TRBJ2-7 and V is TRBV28; D gene unclear. Germline CDR1 reads MDHEN; CDR2 reads SYDVKM. V lost 3 bases and J 2 bases, leaving 5 bases between the germline ends. The CDR3 has 12 residues. The CDR3 here is CASSFRPYEQYF. CDR3 nucleotides: TGTGCCAGCAGTTTTCGACCCTACGAGCAGTACTTC.

This chain links TRBV29-1 with TRBJ2-1; TRBD2 matches 8 bases. The CDR3 has 15 residues. Unmatched junction bases numbered 15, after V lost 7 bases and J lost 7 bases. The germline V gene has CDR1 SQVTM and CDR2 ANQGSEA. CDR3 in DNA: TGCAGCGGTACTACCATCGCTAGCGGGTTTAATGAGCAGTTCTTC. Encoded protein: CSGTTIASGFNEQFF.

The rearrangement links TRBV13 to TRBJ1-3; 8 positions agree with TRBD1. Germline CDR1 is PRHDT and CDR2 is FYEKMQ (reference sequence). V dropped 0 bases and J dropped 0; count of bases not matched to a gene: 4. The CDR3 is 17 amino acids. DNA of the CDR3: TGTGCCAGCAGCTTAGGGGGACAGGTCTTCTCTGGAAACACCATATATTTT. It yields the protein CASSLGGQVFSGNTIYF.

The V gene is TRBV19, the J gene TRBJ2-7; 8 nucleotides line up with TRBD2. Germline CDR1 reads LNHDA; CDR2 reads SQIVND (reference sequence). This CDR3 region has 11 residues. This chain's CDR3 is CSAGETYEQYF. In DNA form, the CDR3 reads TGTTCAGCGGGAGAGACCTACGAGCAGTACTTC.

The chain joins TRBV27 to TRBJ2-1; 9 bases fit TRBD2. The V gene's germline CDR1 is MNHEY and CDR2 SMNVEV (reference sequence). Trimming took 10 bases from V and 0 from J; bases not matched to a gene: 13. The length of the CDR3 is 17 residues. In DNA, the CDR3 is TGTGCCACCTCCGGAGCGGGAGGAGGGAGCTCCTACAATGAGCAGTTCTTC. Protein: CATSGAGGGSSYNEQFF.

The gene calls are TRBV6-6 and TRBJ2-2; D is unclear. Germline lookup yields CDR1 MNHNY and CDR2 SVGAGI (reference sequence). V was clipped by 3 bases and J by 8 bases, with 4 bases between them. The CDR3 is 11 amino acids. Here the CDR3 reads CASSYQGELFF. For the CDR3, the DNA is TGTGCCAGCAGTTATCAGGGGGAGCTGTTTTTT.

A single count supports this clone. The chain links TRBV5-6 to TRBJ1-1, with TRBD1 as a possible D gene (5 bases). Germline CDR1 and CDR2: SGHDT and YYEEEE. The CDR3 runs 14 residues. Trimming removed 3 bases from V and 1 base from J, with 10 bases in between. CDR3 DNA sequence: TGTGCCAGCAGCTGGGGGACGGGGAACACTGAAGCTTTCTTT. It is translated as CASSWGTGNTEAFF.

The chain is built from TRBV7-9 and TRBJ1-6, with D possibly being TRBD1 (5 bases). This CDR3 is 14 amino acids long. V was trimmed by 3 bases and J by 7 bases, leaving 10 bases between them. CDR1 SEHNR and CDR2 FQNEAQ come from the germline V gene (reference sequence). The CDR3 region has the DNA TGTGCCAGCAGCTTCAGGGCCTCGAATTCACCCCTCCACTTT. It codes for CASSFRASNSPLHF.

The rearrangement uses TRBV28 and TRBJ2-2; D is unresolved. V was pared by 5 bases and J by 1 base, with 17 bases between. Germline assignment: CDR1 MDHEN and CDR2 SYDVKM. The CDR3 sequence is 17 residues long. CDR3 bases: TGTGCCAGCAGTCAAATTGGGTGGCTTGAGAACACCGGGGAGCTGTTTTTT. It translates to CASSQIGWLENTGELFF.

The chain is built from TRBV9 and TRBJ2-7, with no clear D. V lost 5 bases, J lost 7 bases, and 16 bases lay in between. This CDR3 is built from 13 residues. The germline gives CDR1 SGDLS, CDR2 YYNGEE. The CDR3 reads CASSPGSSNEQYF. CDR3 nucleotides: TGTGCCAGCAGTCCCGGCTCTTCTAATGAGCAGTACTTC.

The rearrangement joins TRBV4-3 to TRBJ2-6; D not resolved. V was clipped by 3 bases and J by 3 bases, with 24 bases between them. This CDR3 has 20 amino acids. Per the germline V gene, CDR1 is LGHNA and CDR2 is YSLEER. CDR3 protein: CASSHADVGTGLNGANVLTF. CDR3 nucleotide sequence: TGCGCCAGCAGCCATGCAGACGTAGGCACTGGGTTAAATGGGGCCAACGTCCTGACTTTC.

This clone has just one count. The V and J genes are TRBV29-1 and TRBJ1-6; D is uncertain. Germline CDR1 is SQVTM and CDR2 is ANQGSEA. The CDR3 runs 13 residues. Trimming removed 2 bases from V and 10 bases from J, with 12 bases in between. In DNA form, the CDR3 reads TGCAGCGTTGAATTGGGGAGAGGATCACCCCTCCACTTT. It translates to CSVELGRGSPLHF.

As to this clone: In the same sample, other DNA sequences code for this CDR3. The V and J genes are TRBV9 and TRBJ2-7; 7 nucleotides agree with TRBD2. Germline V CDR1 and CDR2: SGDLS, YYNGEE. This CDR3 region has 14 residues. V was pared by 3 bases and J by 2 bases, with 5 bases of the junction left unmatched. In nucleotides, the CDR3 is TGTGCCAGCAGCGAAGGACTAGTTCCCTACGAGCAGTACTTC. Amino acid sequence: CASSEGLVPYEQYF. The full variable domain, its missing parts supplied by reference TRBV9 and TRBJ2-7, is DSGVTQTPKHLITATGQRVTLRCSPRSGDLSVYWYQQSLDQGLQFLIQYYNGEERAKGNILERFSAQQFPDLHSELNLSSLELGDSALYFCASSEGLVPYEQYFGPGTRLTVT.

This clone was observed once. The V gene is TRBV7-6, the J gene TRBJ1-6; TRBD1 matches 7 bases. The V gene's germline CDR1 is SGHVS and CDR2 FNYEAQ. This CDR3 has 18 amino acids. V was pared by 5 bases and J by 7 bases, with 17 bases of the junction left unmatched. The CDR3 region has the DNA TGTGCCAGCAGCCCCCATCCTTCGCGGGACAGCGTGAATTCACCCCTCCACTTT. This gives the protein CASSPHPSRDSVNSPLHF. Full variable domain (rest looked up from reference TRBV7-6 and TRBJ1-6): GAGVSQSPRYKVTKRGQDVALRCDPISGHVSLYWYRQALGQGPEFLTYFNYEAQQDKSGLPNDRFSAERPEGSISTLTIQRTEQRDSAMYRCASSPHPSRDSVNSPLHFGNGTRLTVT.

Here the CDR3 DNA reads TGTGCCAGCAGCCAGACAGACAATGAGCAGTTCTTC. As protein: CASSQTDNEQFF. The chain employs TRBV5-6 and TRBJ2-1, with TRBD1 as a possible D gene (5 bases). Germline values: CDR1 SGHDT, CDR2 YYEEEE. The V and J ends lost 4 bases and 5 bases respectively, with 7 bases between them. The CDR3 length is 12 residues.

In its sample, this clone was seen a few times. This chain joins TRBV7-3 and TRBJ2-1; D unclear. Germline assignment: CDR1 SGHTA and CDR2 FQGTGA. The V gene lost 5 bases and the J gene lost 9 bases, with 14 bases spanning the gap. This CDR3 region has 13 residues. CDR3 sequence reads: CASSPRLYGEQFF. CDR3 sequence (DNA): TGTGCCAGCAGCCCCCGGCTTTATGGTGAGCAGTTCTTC.

The rearrangement joins TRBV7-9 to TRBJ2-1; tentative D call: TRBD1 (5 bases). The CDR3 loop spans 16 amino acids. V lost 5 bases, J lost 2 bases, and 16 bases lay in between. Germline V lookup: CDR1 SEHNR, CDR2 FQNEAQ (reference sequence). The CDR3 nucleotides read TGTGCCAGCAGCCCCTTCCAGGGCCTCCCCTACAATGAGCAGTTCTTC. This encodes CASSPFQGLPYNEQFF. Full variable domain (rest looked up from reference TRBV7-9 and TRBJ2-1): DTGVSQNPRHKITKRGQNVTFRCDPISEHNRLYWYRQTLGQGPEFLTYFQNEAQLEKSRLLSDRFSAERPKGSFSTLEIQRTEQGDSAMYLCASSPFQGLPYNEQFFGPGTRLTVL.

The chain has TRBV4-1 and TRBJ1-5; D is ambiguous. The CDR3 loop spans 14 amino acids. CDR1 MGHRA and CDR2 YSYEKL come from the germline V gene. V dropped 4 bases and J dropped 4 bases, with 11 bases sitting between them. The CDR3 DNA reads TGCGCCAGCAGCCGACCCGACACTAATCAGCCCCAGCATTTT. It yields the protein CASSRPDTNQPQHF.

The rearrangement uses TRBV28 and TRBJ1-2; 8 bases map to TRBD1. The germline CDR1 and CDR2 sequences are MDHEN and SYDVKM. CDR3 length equals 14 residues. The V segment lost 5 bases and the J segment 2 bases; nucleotides outside the gene matches: 4. The CDR3 DNA follows: TGTGCCAGCAGTCCCGGACAGGGAAACTATGGCTACACCTTC. Its protein product is CASSPGQGNYGYTF.

This rearrangement joins TRBV27 to TRBJ1-5, with a possible D match to TRBD1 (5 bases). This CDR3 spans 15 amino acids. Germline CDR1 and CDR2: MNHEY and SMNVEV (reference sequence). The V and J ends lost 1 base and 7 bases respectively, with 14 bases between them. For the CDR3, the DNA is TGTGCCAGCAGTTTATGGCAGGGCCCCGGGCAGCCCCAGCATTTT. It yields the protein CASSLWQGPGQPQHF.

The V and J genes are TRBV28 and TRBJ1-4, with 9 positions matching TRBD1. Germline CDR1 MDHEN, CDR2 SYDVKM. The CDR3 is made up of 17 amino acids. J lost 5 bases, V lost 5 bases, and 12 bases had no gene match. CDR3 sequence: CASSPGADRGVNEKLFF. CDR3 nucleotide sequence: TGTGCCAGCAGTCCCGGGGCGGACAGGGGCGTCAATGAAAAACTGTTTTTT.

CDR3 DNA: TGTGCCTGGAGTTCGGGAGGGTACTACGAGCAGTACTTC. Encoded protein: CAWSSGGYYEQYF. This chain links TRBV30 with TRBJ2-7; the match to TRBD2 covers 8 bases. V was pared by 2 bases and J by 3 bases, with 3 bases of the junction left unmatched. There are 13 residues in the CDR3. In germline, CDR1 is GTSNPN, CDR2 SVGIG (reference sequence).

This clone came up a few times. This chain links TRBV4-3 with TRBJ2-3, with D perhaps TRBD2 (7 bases). Germline V CDR1 and CDR2: LGHNA, YSLEER. V gave up 0 bases and J gave up 0 bases, with 10 bases separating them. The CDR3 is 16 amino acids. Written as DNA, the CDR3 is TGCGCCAGCAGCCAAGACTCGGGGGGCAGCACAGATACGCAGTATTTT. This encodes CASSQDSGGSTDTQYF.

The V gene is TRBV9, the J gene TRBJ2-5, with a tentative D call TRBD2 (5 bases). V dropped 0 bases and J dropped 5 bases, with 14 bases sitting between them. Germline assignment: CDR1 SGDLS and CDR2 YYNGEE. This CDR3 has 15 amino acids. The CDR3: CASSVENGDSETQYF. In DNA form, the CDR3 reads TGTGCCAGCAGCGTAGAGAACGGGGATAGTGAGACCCAGTACTTC.

This chain links TRBV7-9 with TRBJ2-2; 10 bases are shared with TRBD1. CDR1 SEHNR and CDR2 FQNEAQ come from the germline V gene (reference sequence). This CDR3 comprises 13 residues. After removal of 11 bases from V and 3 bases from J, the junction contained 3 bases not matched to a gene. The CDR3 loop reads CASGQGDTGELFF. The CDR3 nucleotides are TGTGCCTCAGGACAGGGGGACACCGGGGAGCTGTTTTTT.

The chain uses TRBV30 and TRBJ1-1, with a possible D match to TRBD1 (5 bases). V lost 0 bases to trimming and J lost 2 bases, with 13 bases between them. Germline CDR1 and CDR2: GTSNPN and SVGIG (reference sequence). CDR3 size: 15 residues. The CDR3 bases are TGTGCCTGGAGTGTACGGTGGGGCTCCAACACTGAAGCTTTCTTT. Translated, it gives CAWSVRWGSNTEAFF.

The genes are TRBV7-9 and TRBJ2-7; 7 bases are shared with TRBD1. CDR1 SEHNR and CDR2 FQNEAQ come from the germline V gene (reference sequence). The CDR3 contains 13 residues. V dropped 5 bases and J dropped 7; count of bases not matched to a gene: 8. This CDR3 reads CASSGQALREQYF. The CDR3 DNA sequence: TGTGCCAGCAGCGGACAGGCCCTTCGAGAGCAGTACTTC. The variable domain in full, with the rest retrieved from reference TRBV7-9 and TRBJ2-7, is DTGVSQNPRHKITKRGQNVTFRCDPISEHNRLYWYRQTLGQGPEFLTYFQNEAQLEKSRLLSDRFSAERPKGSFSTLEIQRTEQGDSAMYLCASSGQALREQYFGPGTRLTVT.

This clone occurred a few times. The rearrangement uses TRBV29-1 and TRBJ1-1; D is possibly TRBD1 (5 bases). The length of the CDR3 is 11 residues. V was trimmed by 4 bases and J by 4 bases, leaving 7 bases between them. Germline V lookup: CDR1 SQVTM, CDR2 ANQGSEA. The DNA of the CDR3 is TGCAGCGTTGCACAGGCCACTGAAGCTTTCTTT. It encodes CSVAQATEAFF.

The CDR3 sequence: CASRIQGGETQYF. The DNA of the CDR3 is TGTGCCAGCAGAATACAGGGTGGGGAGACCCAGTACTTC. The chain recombines TRBV28 with TRBJ2-5; D is perhaps TRBD1 (6 bases). V was pared by 6 bases and J by 5 bases, with 13 bases between. The CDR3 contains 13 residues. Per the germline V gene, CDR1 is MDHEN and CDR2 is SYDVKM. Full variable domain (remainder filled in from reference TRBV28 and TRBJ2-5): DVKVTQSSRYLVKRTGEKVFLECVQDMDHENMFWYRQDPGLGLRLIYFSYDVKMKEKGDIPEGYSVSREKKERFSLILESASTNQTSMYLCASRIQGGETQYFGPGTRLLVL.

This chain connects TRBV19 to TRBJ1-1; the D is unclear. The CDR3 length is 16 residues. Trimming stripped 3 bases from V and 4 bases from J, with 18 bases between. CDR1 and CDR2 from the germline V gene are LNHDA and SQIVND (reference sequence). CDR3 sequence (DNA): TGTGCCAGTAGTATTTCGACCGGTGGGGTGTCCACTGAAGCTTTCTTT. As protein: CASSISTGGVSTEAFF.

This clone was seen only a few times. V and J are TRBV7-3 and TRBJ1-5; the D gene is possibly TRBD1 (6 bases). Trimming took 5 bases from V and 0 from J, leaving 29 bases between them. Looked up from germline, CDR1 is SGHTA and CDR2 is FQGTGA. This CDR3 region has 21 residues. The CDR3 reads CASSPKAEGHREIVSNQPQHF. The CDR3 DNA is TGTGCCAGCAGCCCCAAGGCGGAGGGCCACAGGGAAATAGTTAGCAATCAGCCCCAGCATTTT.